This T cell receptor beta chain is from a study of metastatic and nonmetastatic thyroid tumors. On the study more broadly: The authors compared repertoires across blood and tumor or nodule tissue from malignant and benign thyroid patients. Overall study findings and caveats: Benign nodules were reported to have significantly lower TCR beta diversity than malignant thyroid tumors, in blood and tumor.

Patients had received no treatment of any kind before thyroid surgery. Original data processing: What underpinned the distant-metastasis classifier for papillary thyroid cancer was the set of CDR3 differences across clinicopathological groups. TCRdb re-called clones from the PCR reads using MiXCR. TCRdb assigned the V and J calls; the authors' analysis was not used. The sample consists of just under 60,000 clones, about a sixth of them appearing once. Germline V lookup: CDR1 MNHEY, CDR2 SVGAGI. The CDR3 has 15 residues. This clone was recorded a few times. Its antigen is undetermined. The junction shows a germline mismatch at one end, possibly a read error.

This sequence originates from a male donor with papillary thyroid cancer or a benign thyroid nodule (not recorded which). Some clones in this sample may be carry-over from other donors' samples. The specimen was blood. This chain joins TRBV6-5 and TRBJ1-6, with D maybe TRBD1 (6 bases). This chain's CDR3 is CASSYSQAGDSPLHF. CDR3 in DNA: TGTGCAAGCAGTTACTCCCAGGCAGGGGATTCACCCCTCCACTTT.